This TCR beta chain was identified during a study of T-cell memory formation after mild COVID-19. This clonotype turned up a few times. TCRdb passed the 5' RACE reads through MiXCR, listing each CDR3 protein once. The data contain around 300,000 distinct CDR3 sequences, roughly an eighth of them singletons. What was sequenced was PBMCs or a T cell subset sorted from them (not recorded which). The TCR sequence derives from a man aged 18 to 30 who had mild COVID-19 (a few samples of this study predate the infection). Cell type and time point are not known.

CDR3 amino acids: CASSSDGLSGNTIYF. The DNA of the CDR3 is TGTGCCAGCAGCTCTGACGGTCTCTCTGGAAACACCATATATTTT. This chain links TRBV7-2 with TRBJ1-3, with D unclear. V lost 4 bases to trimming and J lost 0 bases, with 10 bases between them. The CDR3 consists of 15 residues. Looked up from germline, CDR1 is SGHTA and CDR2 is FQGNSA.